Sequencing of this TCR beta chain was carried out in a study of Graves' ophthalmopathy and Graves' hyperthyroidism. Study-level points and caveats: Among expanded thyroid clonotypes above 0.001 frequency, most also occurred in blood.

Ophthalmopathy donors showed moderate-to-severe activity, CAS ≥3, NOSPECS ≥4 and a duration under 3 months. Other autoimmune disease, uncontrolled infection, pregnancy and lactation led to exclusion. Each diagnosis was determined on the basis of clinical symptoms, serum thyroxine, TRAb, thyroid ultrasound and orbital computed tomography. Amplification of the TCR beta CDR3 regions used RNA transcripts (as template). The first round was an RT-PCR with HTBI primers, and the second round was a multiplex PCR. TCRdb reanalysed the multiplex PCR reads using MiXCR and keeps one entry per CDR3 protein. The sample consists of approximately 160,000 distinct CDR3 sequences, under 40% of them appearing once. V lost 3 bases, J lost 0 bases, and 21 bases lay in between. CDR1 and CDR2 from the germline V gene are MDHEN and SYDVKM. The CDR3 is 19 residues long. This clonotype was counted ten times or more. What it binds is not known.

Input material: peripheral blood. The chain joins TRBV28 to TRBJ1-5; possibly TRBD1 for D (5 bases). This TCR was recovered from a middle-aged woman with Graves' ophthalmopathy. DNA of the CDR3: TGTGCCAGCAGTTTTCCCCGCATGGCAGGGCCTAATAGCAATCAGCCCCAGCATTTT. Its translation: CASSFPRMAGPNSNQPQHF.